This TCR beta chain is drawn from a study of T cells expressing NK-cell markers (dated by TCRdb to between 2020 and 2021). For context, the study as a whole: TCR beta-chain repertoires were profiled in sorted CD3+CD56+NKG2C+, CD3+CD56+NKG2C- and CD3+CD56-NKG2C+ T-cell subsets from roughly eight donors. Of the eight sequenced donors, seven were found to be HCMV-seropositive and one was found to be HCMV-seronegative. The libraries were sequenced on Illumina HiSeq 2000/2500, MiSeq or NextSeq, producing 2 x 150 bp reads. All eight donors whose samples were sequenced were randomly selected healthy volunteers, three of them men and five women.

To determine HCMV serostatus, a commercial ELISA kit was used to detect HCMV-specific IgG in serum. Peripheral blood mononuclear cells were isolated from blood by Ficoll density gradient centrifugation. Taken from cysteine to phenylalanine, the CDR3 has 16 residues. No DNA accompanies this entry. CDR1 and CDR2 were assigned from the germline V gene as SQVTM and ANQGSEA. What the authors observed across the whole study: Those dominant clonotypes were again the most abundant among CD3+CD56-NKG2C+ cells in several donors, at about 25-60.1%. In roughly six donors, the dominant CD3+CD56+NKG2C+ clonotypes were among the top 10 CD8+ clonotypes and accounted for about 1.0-7.0% of CD8+ T cells. Whether the expanded NKG2C-expressing T cell clones were specific for HCMV antigens was left unclear.

TCRdb shows the sequencer as Illumina HiSeq 2000. TCR beta cDNA libraries were prepared using 5'RACE template switching, which introduced a universal primer site and unique molecular identifiers. Synthesis of cDNA was primed from the TCR beta constant segment and was followed by two consecutive PCR amplification steps. On the study's bioinformatics: MIGEC was used to demultiplex reads and group reads by UMI, and MiTCR was used to assemble and quantify clonotypes. To exclude erroneous sequences, only TCR cDNA sequences supported by at least two reads were retained. Downstream repertoire analysis used the tcR package, and clonotypes were matched across fractions by CDR3 nucleotide sequence plus V segment. VDJmatch was used to annotate antigen specificity against VDJdb, with one amino acid substitution allowed in CDR3. Once TCRdb had reprocessed the reads, it stored one entry per CDR3 protein sequence and supplied no DNA. V and J calls and clone size were set by TCRdb, not the authors. The sample table includes some 450,000 distinct CDR3 sequences. The top ten clones comprise 7.3% of the sample.

In the case of this clonotype: The antigen this receptor binds is unknown.

This sequence was found in a woman between 18 and 70 years old in good health. The sample comprised blood T cells: a sorted CD56 or NKG2C T cell subset, CD4+ or CD8+ T cells, or bulk PBMC T cells (not recorded which). The chain couples TRBV29-1 to TRBJ1-1; absent DNA, TCRdb's TRBD1 call cannot be checked. The CDR3 amino acid sequence is: CSVEAGQGALNTEAFF.